The entry that follows covers one TCR beta chain sequence. This sample stems from a study of blood T cell repertoires in COVID-19. The CDR3 is 12 residues long. V lost 7 bases, J lost 6 bases, and 13 bases lay in between. Per the germline V gene, CDR1 is MDHEN and CDR2 is SYDVKM. Methods used by the authors: How many nucleated cells were present was estimated from reference gene primer amplification. Profiling relied on immunoSEQ multiplex PCR, and the TCRdb table lists in-frame clones only, not all of them. V, J and clone size are those of that table, while D and trimming were read from the DNA. Of roughly 150,000 clones listed, approximately 85% are singletons.

The specimen was peripheral blood. This TCR was recovered from a middle-aged man with acute or convalescent COVID-19. The chain uses TRBV28 and TRBJ2-7; tentative D call: TRBD1 (5 bases). This CDR3 reads CASNVQGSEQYF. The CDR3 DNA is TGTGCCAGCAACGTTCAGGGTAGCGAGCAGTACTTC.